This TCR beta chain was sequenced in a study of T-cell reconstitution after alpha-beta-depleted transplantation in children. The authors prepared the TCRbeta library with unique molecular identifiers. In TCRdb, the PCR reads were re-called with MiXCR into one record per CDR3 protein. The sample has approximately 350,000 distinct CDR3 sequences, about a tenth seen once. In this sample, this clonotype turned up a few times. V lost 1 base to trimming and J lost 6 bases, with 19 bases between them. Germline V gives CDR1 SGHRS, CDR2 YFSETQ. This CDR3 region has 16 residues. The rearrangement joins TRBV5-1 to TRBJ1-1; no definite D call. The sequence was obtained from a human donor who donated a stem cell graft to a child with acute lymphoblastic leukemia. The specimen was PBMCs from the stem cell graft donor, collected from the stem cell graft. CDR3 coding DNA: TGCGCCAGCAGCTTGACGCTTGTGCCTGGGGAGGCTGAAGCTTTCTTT. Translated: CASSLTLVPGEAEAFF.